This T cell receptor (beta chain) was recorded in a study of blood T cells in healthy people across ages. In regard to this clonotype: Its antigen is undetermined.

Together with a sample-barcoded 5' primer, a J-beta primer mix was included in a second PCR lasting about 7 to 12 cycles. Each cDNA molecule received a tag from a template-switch adaptor that had 12 random nucleotides. From the 5' RACE reads, TCRdb called clonotypes with MiXCR, one entry per CDR3 protein. The table has 730,000 or so distinct CDR3 sequences, roughly 41% seen once; the top ten hold 20%. Study-level points and caveats: The study found TCR beta diversity correlated strongly with naive T cell percentage. Per million T cells, TCR beta diversity dropped roughly linearly as age increased.

Trimming left V 6 bases short and J 0 bases short, with 12 bases between. The germline V gene has CDR1 SGHAT and CDR2 FQNNGV. The CDR3 runs 15 residues. The gene calls are TRBV11-2 and TRBJ2-4, with a possible D match to TRBD2 (6 bases). The sample was blood. The TCR originated in an older woman in good health. The CDR3 loop is CASRSGLPAKNIQYF. The CDR3 nucleotides read TGTGCCAGCAGGTCGGGACTCCCAGCCAAAAACATTCAGTACTTC. Together with reference TRBV11-2 and TRBJ2-4, the CDR3 gives the full variable domain: EAGVAQSPRYKIIEKRQSVAFWCNPISGHATLYWYQQILGQGPKLLIQFQNNGVVDDSQLPKDRFSAERLKGVDSTLKIQPAKLEDSAVYLCASRSGLPAKNIQYFGAGTRLSVL.